This is a list of T cell receptor beta chains from one sample in a study of blood T cells in healthy people across ages. TCRdb re-called the 5' RACE reads through MiXCR, storing one row per CDR3 protein. There are 2 million or so distinct CDR3 sequences in the sample; 49% occur only once, and around 2.1% lies in the top ten. Sequencing used blood. These receptors were obtained from a woman aged 40 to 50 in good health. Each CDR3 is given with its conserved first and last residue. A D gene is named only where the DNA matches it firmly. The size entry is marked missing in some rows and otherwise reads once, few, many or a size class.

j_call: TRBJ2-3
clone_size: few
d_call: NA
v_call: TRBV3-1
cdr3_aa: CASSQEREVHTQYF
cdr3_nt: TGTGCCAGCAGCCAAGAACGTGAGGTACATACGCAGTATTTT

j_call: TRBJ2-1
clone_size: NA
d_call: TRBD2
v_call: TRBV4-2
cdr3_aa: CASSQVSRTSGFASYNEQFF
cdr3_nt: TGTGCCAGCAGCCAAGTGTCCAGGACTAGCGGGTTTGCCTCCTACAATGAGCAGTTCTTC

j_call: TRBJ1-2
clone_size: NA
d_call: NA
v_call: TRBV11-1
cdr3_aa: CASSAAPWDGYTF
cdr3_nt: TGTGCCAGCAGCGCCGCGCCCTGGGATGGCTACACCTTC

j_call: TRBJ2-1
clone_size: NA
d_call: TRBD2
v_call: TRBV11-3
cdr3_aa: CASSSRGQAGGNEQFF
cdr3_nt: TGTGCCAGCAGCTCCCGTGGCCAAGCGGGGGGCAATGAGCAGTTCTTC

j_call: TRBJ2-3
clone_size: NA
d_call: TRBD2
v_call: TRBV7-2
cdr3_aa: CASSYPTSAVTDTQYF
cdr3_nt: TGTGCCAGCAGCTACCCGACTAGCGCGGTCACAGATACGCAGTATTTT

j_call: TRBJ2-3
clone_size: few
d_call: TRBD1
v_call: TRBV7-2
cdr3_aa: CASSLWTGVTDTQYF
cdr3_nt: TGTGCCAGCAGCTTATGGACAGGGGTGACAGATACGCAGTATTTT

j_call: TRBJ1-2
clone_size: few
d_call: TRBD1
v_call: TRBV20-1
cdr3_aa: CSAHQGGSGYTF
cdr3_nt: TGCAGTGCTCATCAGGGGGGAAGTGGCTACACCTTC

j_call: TRBJ2-1
clone_size: few
d_call: TRBD2
v_call: TRBV9
cdr3_aa: CASSVGGGEQFF
cdr3_nt: TGTGCCAGCAGCGTAGGCGGGGGTGAGCAGTTCTTC

j_call: TRBJ2-7
clone_size: NA
d_call: TRBD1
v_call: TRBV20-1
cdr3_aa: CSADLRDRAREQYF
cdr3_nt: TGCAGTGCTGATCTCCGGGACAGGGCACGCGAGCAGTACTTC

j_call: TRBJ2-3
clone_size: NA
d_call: TRBD2
v_call: TRBV20-1
cdr3_aa: CSARDRLAGPRDTQYF
cdr3_nt: TGCAGTGCTAGAGATAGGCTAGCGGGGCCAAGGGATACGCAGTATTTT

j_call: TRBJ2-5
clone_size: NA
d_call: TRBD2
v_call: TRBV5-1
cdr3_aa: CASSREAGGETQYF
cdr3_nt: TGCGCCAGCAGCCGAGAAGCGGGGGGGGAGACCCAGTACTTC

j_call: TRBJ2-3
clone_size: NA
d_call: NA
v_call: TRBV7-6
cdr3_aa: CASSLGVQGSDTQYF
cdr3_nt: TGTGCCAGCAGCTTAGGTGTACAGGGTTCAGATACGCAGTATTTT

j_call: TRBJ2-7
clone_size: few
d_call: NA
v_call: TRBV6-2/TRBV6-3
cdr3_aa: CASSKPAYEQYF
cdr3_nt: TGTGCCAGCAGCAAGCCAGCCTACGAGCAGTACTTC

j_call: TRBJ2-4
clone_size: NA
d_call: NA
v_call: TRBV28
cdr3_aa: CASSAPENLAKNIQYF
cdr3_nt: TGTGCCAGCAGCGCGCCAGAAAACCTAGCCAAAAACATTCAGTACTTC

j_call: TRBJ2-5
clone_size: NA
d_call: TRBD2
v_call: TRBV5-1
cdr3_aa: CASASGASGGETQYF
cdr3_nt: TGCGCCAGCGCCTCAGGGGCTAGCGGGGGAGAGACCCAGTACTTC

j_call: TRBJ2-1
clone_size: few
d_call: NA
v_call: TRBV4-1
cdr3_aa: CASSQQDRQFF
cdr3_nt: TGCGCCAGCAGCCAACAGGACAGACAGTTCTTC

j_call: TRBJ2-3
clone_size: NA
d_call: NA
v_call: TRBV6-5
cdr3_aa: CASSYAPASTDTQYF
cdr3_nt: TGTGCCAGCAGTTACGCGCCAGCAAGCACAGATACGCAGTATTTT

j_call: TRBJ2-3
clone_size: NA
d_call: NA
v_call: TRBV9
cdr3_aa: CASSVGGIRTDTQYF
cdr3_nt: TGTGCCAGCAGCGTAGGGGGGATCCGCACAGATACGCAGTATTTT

j_call: TRBJ2-7
clone_size: few
d_call: TRBD2
v_call: TRBV7-2
cdr3_aa: CASSQSGGGPYEQYF
cdr3_nt: TGTGCCAGCAGCCAGAGCGGGGGGGGTCCCTACGAGCAGTACTTC

j_call: TRBJ2-5
clone_size: NA
d_call: NA
v_call: TRBV29-1
cdr3_aa: CSVGLGRAGETQYF
cdr3_nt: TGCAGCGTTGGCCTCGGGCGGGCGGGAGAGACCCAGTACTTC

j_call: TRBJ2-7
clone_size: few
d_call: TRBD1
v_call: TRBV7-9
cdr3_aa: CASRIKGADGHQYF
cdr3_nt: TGTGCCAGCAGAATCAAGGGGGCGGATGGCCACCAGTACTTC

j_call: TRBJ1-1
clone_size: NA
d_call: NA
v_call: TRBV4-3
cdr3_aa: CASSQDGHSRAVAFF
cdr3_nt: TGCGCCAGCAGCCAAGATGGACATTCACGGGCGGTAGCTTTCTTT

j_call: TRBJ1-2
clone_size: NA
d_call: NA
v_call: TRBV28
cdr3_aa: CASSLPDPGQSSYGYTF
cdr3_nt: TGTGCCAGCAGTTTACCCGACCCCGGACAGTCGAGCTATGGCTACACCTTC

j_call: TRBJ2-7
clone_size: NA
d_call: NA
v_call: TRBV20-1
cdr3_aa: CSAAQPTYEQYF
cdr3_nt: TGCAGTGCTGCCCAGCCTACCTACGAGCAGTACTTC

j_call: TRBJ2-7
clone_size: NA
d_call: TRBD1
v_call: TRBV19
cdr3_aa: CASRRTGVSYEQYF
cdr3_nt: TGTGCCAGTAGAAGGACAGGGGTCTCCTACGAGCAGTACTTC

j_call: TRBJ2-1
clone_size: NA
d_call: NA
v_call: TRBV20-1
cdr3_aa: CRGGGGNEQFF
cdr3_nt: TGCAGGGGAGGGGGGGGGAATGAGCAGTTCTTC

j_call: TRBJ2-3
clone_size: NA
d_call: TRBD2
v_call: TRBV29-1
cdr3_aa: CSGTSDGDTQYF
cdr3_nt: TGCAGCGGGACTAGCGACGGAGATACGCAGTATTTT

j_call: TRBJ2-3
clone_size: once
d_call: TRBD1
v_call: TRBV7-9
cdr3_aa: CASSFRGQGGIFTDTQYF
cdr3_nt: TGTGCCAGCAGCTTTAGGGGACAGGGGGGCATCTTCACAGATACGCAGTATTTT

j_call: TRBJ1-6
clone_size: NA
d_call: TRBD1
v_call: TRBV6-6
cdr3_aa: CASRAWTGHSPLHF
cdr3_nt: TGTGCCAGCCGGGCATGGACAGGGCATTCACCCCTCCACTTT

j_call: TRBJ2-5
clone_size: few
d_call: NA
v_call: TRBV18
cdr3_aa: CASSPISITGGETQYF
cdr3_nt: TGTGCCAGCTCACCAATTTCGATCACCGGGGGAGAGACCCAGTACTTC

j_call: TRBJ2-3
clone_size: few
d_call: NA
v_call: TRBV7-2
cdr3_aa: CASSLAARRGRTDTQYF
cdr3_nt: TGTGCCAGCAGCTTAGCGGCCCGCCGAGGGCGCACAGATACGCAGTATTTT

j_call: TRBJ2-1
clone_size: NA
d_call: NA
v_call: TRBV29-1
cdr3_aa: CSVSAVGGRERFF
cdr3_nt: TGCAGCGTTTCCGCGGTTGGGGGGCGTGAGCGGTTCTTC

j_call: TRBJ1-2
clone_size: NA
d_call: NA
v_call: TRBV4-1
cdr3_aa: CASSQARGFYGYTF
cdr3_nt: TGCGCCAGCAGCCAAGCTAGGGGGTTCTATGGCTACACCTTC

j_call: TRBJ2-5
clone_size: many
d_call: NA
v_call: TRBV18
cdr3_aa: CASSPGLKETQYF
cdr3_nt: TGTGCCAGCAGTCCCGGTCTAAAAGAGACCCAGTACTTC

j_call: TRBJ2-3
clone_size: few
d_call: TRBD2
v_call: TRBV10-3
cdr3_aa: CAISGGLARSTDTQYF
cdr3_nt: TGTGCCATCAGCGGAGGACTAGCCCGCAGCACAGATACGCAGTATTTT

j_call: TRBJ1-6
clone_size: few
d_call: TRBD1
v_call: TRBV25-1
cdr3_aa: CASRNRGNSPLHF
cdr3_nt: TGTGCCAGTCGGAACAGGGGGAATTCACCCCTCCACTTT

j_call: TRBJ1-1
clone_size: few
d_call: NA
v_call: TRBV5-5
cdr3_aa: CASSLSVPNTEAFF
cdr3_nt: TGTGCCAGCAGCCTATCCGTCCCAAACACTGAAGCTTTCTTT

j_call: TRBJ2-7
clone_size: NA
d_call: NA
v_call: TRBV6-6
cdr3_aa: CASSYGAEKAYEQYF
cdr3_nt: TGTGCCAGCAGTTACGGAGCAGAGAAGGCCTACGAGCAGTACTTC

j_call: TRBJ2-1
clone_size: NA
d_call: NA
v_call: TRBV5-6
cdr3_aa: CASSPGLVPDEQFF
cdr3_nt: TGTGCCAGCAGTCCCGGGTTAGTCCCGGATGAGCAGTTCTTC

j_call: TRBJ2-7
clone_size: NA
d_call: TRBD2
v_call: TRBV7-2
cdr3_aa: CASSLSLSGGSSYEQYF
cdr3_nt: TGTGCCAGCAGCTTAAGTCTATCGGGGGGAAGCTCCTACGAGCAGTACTTC

j_call: TRBJ2-7
clone_size: few
d_call: NA
v_call: TRBV6-1
cdr3_aa: CASTSGGGYEQYF
cdr3_nt: TGTGCCAGCACCTCAGGCGGAGGGTACGAGCAGTACTTC

j_call: TRBJ2-1
clone_size: NA
d_call: TRBD2
v_call: TRBV7-2
cdr3_aa: CASSYNRLAGTSEQFF
cdr3_nt: TGTGCCAGCAGCTACAATAGACTAGCGGGGACTTCTGAGCAGTTCTTC

j_call: TRBJ2-3
clone_size: NA
d_call: TRBD1
v_call: TRBV4-3
cdr3_aa: CASSQAGGYTQYF
cdr3_nt: TGCGCCAGCAGCCAAGCAGGGGGATATACGCAGTATTTT

j_call: TRBJ2-7
clone_size: NA
d_call: NA
v_call: TRBV4-3
cdr3_aa: CASSQDLIGLGSVYEQYF
cdr3_nt: TGCGCCAGCAGCCAAGATTTAATAGGGCTAGGCTCTGTCTACGAGCAGTACTTC

j_call: TRBJ2-5
clone_size: NA
d_call: TRBD1
v_call: TRBV2
cdr3_aa: CASNRGQGGVETQYF
cdr3_nt: TGTGCCAGCAACCGAGGACAGGGGGGGGTAGAGACCCAGTACTTC